This T cell receptor beta chain was obtained from a study of blood T cell repertoires in COVID-19 (dated by TCRdb to 2018 to 2021). For the wider study: Samples covering the acute and convalescent phases of COVID-19 were provided by collaborators in the United States, Italy and Spain. The prospective study material was composed of cDNA or gDNA derived from T cells, B-cell-depleted T cells, or PBMCs. The dataset comprised deeply sampled blood TCRbeta repertoires from subjects exposed to, actively infected with, or recovered from COVID-19. A freely available public database, intended as a resource for researchers studying the immune response to SARS-CoV-2, is where the repertoires were released. The samples were drawn from two sources: the first 160 participants of the ongoing ImmuneRACE study, and over 1,000 subjects contributed by 6 global collaborators. Nearly every sample came with metadata listing a de-identified subject ID, COVID-19 status, age in years and sex. Where available, HLA class I and class II types were obtained from metadata supplied by the sample provider rather than from assay-based typing. General study outcomes and caveats: The quantity of clinical and demographic metadata differed by source and by participant and was supplied without curation.

The immunoSEQ Assay, a bias-controlled multiplex PCR, was used to amplify TCRbeta CDR3 regions from genomic DNA. Turning to the authors' computational methods: Nucleated cell counts per sample were estimated from amplification of reference gene primers within the assay. To quantify the absolute abundance of each unique TCRbeta CDR3 rearrangement, sequence reads were collapsed and filtered. Productive Simpson clonality was computed per sample as the square root of Simpson's diversity index over productive rearrangements. As stored in TCRdb, this immuneACCESS dataset retains in-frame rearrangements with V and J assigned. A fraction of the clones does not appear; measured against another copy, unresolved V genes explain less than half of the discrepancy, and the remainder lacks a known reason. V and J calls and clone size are copied from that table; D and trimming were computed from the DNA. The sample table contains roughly 300,000 clones; only one count was recorded for around 87% of them. Together, the top ten hold approximately 7.8% of the sample.

As concerns this clone: Its antigen remains undetermined. The sample holds no much larger clone one base away, and base qualities are not on file.

The V and J ends are trimmed by 6 bases and 7 bases, leaving 18 bases between them. The CDR1 and CDR2 encoded by the germline V gene (reference sequence) are LGHDT and YNNKEL. The CDR3 spans 15 residues, from the cysteine through the phenylalanine. The entry retains the CDR3 DNA only, 45 bases that are in frame from base 1. Another Seattle source contributed samples from volunteer blood donors who had recovered from COVID-19. Each collaborating institution followed its own protocols to collect whole blood in K2EDTA tubes. Collaborator samples were shipped for TCRbeta analysis as frozen whole blood, isolated PBMCs, or DNA extracted from either sample type.

Sequencing input: peripheral blood. This sequence originates from a woman in her forties or fifties who had recovered from COVID-19. The chain was built from TRBV3-1 (or the pseudogene TRBV3-2) and TRBJ2-2; TRBD2 might be the D gene, on 5 matching bases. The DNA sequence is given as TGTGCCAGCAGTGGGAGTGGAGTAACTGGCGGGGAGCTGTTTTTT. Its translation is CASSGSGVTGGELFF.